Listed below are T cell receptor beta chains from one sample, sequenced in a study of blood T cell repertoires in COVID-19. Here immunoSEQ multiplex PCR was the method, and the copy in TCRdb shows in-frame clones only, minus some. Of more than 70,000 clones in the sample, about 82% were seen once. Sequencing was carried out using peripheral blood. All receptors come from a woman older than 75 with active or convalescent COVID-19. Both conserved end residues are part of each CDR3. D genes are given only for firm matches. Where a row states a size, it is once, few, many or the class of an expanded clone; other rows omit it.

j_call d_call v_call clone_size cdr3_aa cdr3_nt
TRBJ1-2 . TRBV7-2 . CASSPRGKNYGYTF TGTGCCAGCAGCCCCCGGGGGAAAAACTATGGCTACACCTTC
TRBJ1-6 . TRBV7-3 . CASSPTYNSPLHF TGTGCCAGCAGCCCCACCTATAATTCACCCCTCCACTTT
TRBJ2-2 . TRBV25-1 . CASSELGRGTGELFF TGTGCCAGCAGTGAACTCGGCAGAGGGACCGGGGAGCTGTTTTTT
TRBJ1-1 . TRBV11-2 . CASSLVGAEAFF TGTGCCAGCAGCTTAGTTGGAGCTGAAGCTTTCTTT
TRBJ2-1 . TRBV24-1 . CATKDSRASYNEQFF TGTGCCACCAAAGATAGCAGGGCTTCCTACAATGAGCAGTTCTTC
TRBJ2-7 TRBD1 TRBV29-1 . CSVLFRDRVNYEQYF TGCAGCGTTTTATTCCGTGACAGGGTTAACTACGAGCAGTACTTC
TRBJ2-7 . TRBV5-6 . CASWTGRTPYEQYF TGTGCCAGCTGGACCGGTAGGACACCCTACGAGCAGTACTTC
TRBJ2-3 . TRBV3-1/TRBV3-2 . CASSLGDTRTDTQYF TGTGCCAGCAGCCTAGGGGACACGCGCACAGATACGCAGTATTTT
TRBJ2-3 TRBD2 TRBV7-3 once CASSPRSGGGADTQYF TGTGCCAGCAGCCCACGATCGGGGGGTGGGGCAGATACGCAGTATTTT
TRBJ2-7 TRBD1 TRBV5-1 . CASLNPSGFGTGAASSYEQYF TGCGCCAGCCTCAACCCCTCGGGATTCGGGACAGGAGCCGCTAGCTCCTACGAGCAGTACTTC
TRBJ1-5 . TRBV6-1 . CASSGLRDIANQPQHF TGTGCCAGCAGTGGTCTCCGGGACATCGCAAATCAGCCCCAGCATTTT
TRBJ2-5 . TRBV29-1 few CSAGDRTQYF TGCAGCGCGGGCGACAGGACCCAGTACTTC
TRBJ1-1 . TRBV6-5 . CASTQPPGFF TGTGCCAGCACCCAACCCCCCGGTTTCTTT
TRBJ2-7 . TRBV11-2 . CASSLGLTYEQYF TGTGCCAGCAGCTTAGGACTTACCTACGAGCAGTACTTC
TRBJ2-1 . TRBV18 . CASSPGLDNEQFF TGTGCCAGCTCACCGGGACTGGACAATGAGCAGTTCTTC
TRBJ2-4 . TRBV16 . CASSQRRDTVAKNIQYF TGTGCCAGCAGCCAACGTCGGGACACCGTAGCCAAAAACATTCAGTACTTC
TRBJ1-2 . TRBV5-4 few CASSLAGGAGYTF TGTGCCAGCAGCTTGGCCGGGGGGGCTGGCTACACCTTC
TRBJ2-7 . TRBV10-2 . CASSGVSGYEQYF TGCGCCAGCAGTGGTGTTAGCGGCTACGAGCAGTACTTC
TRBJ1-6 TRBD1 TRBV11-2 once CASSLYRGNSPLHF TGTGCCAGCAGCTTATACAGGGGGAATTCACCCCTCCACTTT
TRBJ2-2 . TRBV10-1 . CASSERGPNTGELFF TGCGCCAGCAGTGAGAGGGGCCCGAACACCGGGGAGCTGTTTTTT
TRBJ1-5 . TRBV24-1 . CATSDLNQPQHF TGTGCCACCAGTGATCTGAATCAGCCCCAGCATTTT
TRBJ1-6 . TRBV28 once CASRLRSLPLHF TGTGCCAGCAGACTAAGGAGTTTACCCCTCCACTTT
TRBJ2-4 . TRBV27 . CASSMAGLAKNIQYF TGTGCCAGCAGTATGGCGGGACTAGCCAAAAACATTCAGTACTTC
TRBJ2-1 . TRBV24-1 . CATSDGGRGNEQFF TGTGCCACCAGTGATGGGGGCCGGGGTAATGAGCAGTTCTTC
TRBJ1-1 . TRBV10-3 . CAISRAQGHTEAFF TGTGCCATCTCAAGGGCGCAGGGCCACACTGAAGCTTTCTTT
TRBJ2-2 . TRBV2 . CASRQGPGELFF TGTGCCAGCAGGCAGGGTCCCGGGGAGCTGTTTTTT
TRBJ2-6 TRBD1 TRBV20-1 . CSASSGGNGANVLTF TGCAGTGCTAGTTCAGGGGGAAATGGGGCCAACGTCCTGACTTTC
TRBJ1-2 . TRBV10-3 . CAISTSGARFDGYTF TGTGCCATCAGCACATCAGGGGCCCGCTTCGATGGCTACACCTTC
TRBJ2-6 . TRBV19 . CASENKNSGANVLTF TGTGCCAGCGAAAACAAGAACTCTGGGGCCAACGTCCTGACTTTC
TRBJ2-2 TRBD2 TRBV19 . CASAGLAGGEEELFF TGTGCCAGTGCAGGACTAGCGGGGGGTGAAGAGGAGCTGTTTTTT
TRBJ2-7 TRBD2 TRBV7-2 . CASSTWTSGSHEQYF TGTGCCAGCAGCACTTGGACTAGCGGGAGCCACGAGCAGTACTTC
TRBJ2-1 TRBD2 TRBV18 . CASSPGILAGGVPNEQFF TGTGCCAGCTCACCCGGGATTCTGGCGGGAGGGGTTCCTAATGAGCAGTTCTTC
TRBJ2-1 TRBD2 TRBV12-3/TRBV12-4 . CASRGTSSNEQFF TGTGCCAGCAGGGGGACTAGCTCCAATGAGCAGTTCTTC
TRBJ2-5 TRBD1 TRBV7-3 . CATLGNGRGQETQYF TGTGCCACTCTGGGAAACGGCAGGGGGCAAGAGACCCAGTACTTC
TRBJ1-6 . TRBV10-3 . CAISESKGGSNYNSPLHF TGTGCCATCAGTGAGTCGAAAGGGGGTTCCAACTATAATTCACCCCTCCACTTT
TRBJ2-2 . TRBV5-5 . CASSFRQTGELFF TGTGCCAGCAGCTTTCGACAAACCGGGGAGCTGTTTTTT
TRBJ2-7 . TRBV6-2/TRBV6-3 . CASSYSSLAGNEQYF TGTGCCAGCAGTTACTCGAGCCTCGCGGGAAACGAGCAGTACTTC
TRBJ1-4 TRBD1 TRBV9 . CASSVGTASYEKLFF TGTGCCAGCAGCGTCGGGACAGCGAGTTATGAAAAACTGTTTTTT
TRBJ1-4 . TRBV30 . CAWTKRQLGNEKLFF TGTGCCTGGACCAAAAGACAGTTGGGTAATGAAAAACTGTTTTTT
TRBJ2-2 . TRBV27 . CASNQNTGELFF TGTGCCAGCAATCAGAACACCGGGGAGCTGTTTTTT
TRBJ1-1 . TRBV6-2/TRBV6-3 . CASSQGIEAFF TGTGCCAGCAGCCAGGGGATTGAAGCTTTCTTT
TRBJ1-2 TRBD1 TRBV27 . CASSSGTGSGYGYTF TGTGCCAGCAGTTCGGGGACAGGGTCGGGCTATGGCTACACCTTC
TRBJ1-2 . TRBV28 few CASSLTGSMGYTF TGTGCCAGCAGTCTCACAGGGTCCATGGGCTACACCTTC
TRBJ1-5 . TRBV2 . CASSPQGLGQPQHF TGTGCCAGCAGTCCCCAGGGGTTGGGTCAGCCCCAGCATTTT
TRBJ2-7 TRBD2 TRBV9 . CASSVADSGAMKQYF TGTGCCAGCAGCGTAGCGGATAGCGGGGCAATGAAGCAGTACTTC
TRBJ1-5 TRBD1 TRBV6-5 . CASSLRTGAQHF TGTGCCAGCAGTTTGAGGACAGGGGCCCAGCATTTT
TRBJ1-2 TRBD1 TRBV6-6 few CASSRSTTGLNYGYTF TGTGCCAGCAGCCGATCTACGACAGGGTTGAACTATGGCTACACCTTC
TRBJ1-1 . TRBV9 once CASSSPSGTEAFF TGTGCCAGCAGCTCACCATCCGGGACTGAAGCTTTCTTT
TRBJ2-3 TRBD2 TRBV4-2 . CASSQGTSITDTQYF TGTGCCAGCAGCCAAGGGACTAGCATTACAGATACGCAGTATTTT
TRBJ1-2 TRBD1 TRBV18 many CASSPPGQGSIYGYTF TGTGCCAGCTCACCACCGGGACAGGGGTCTATCTATGGCTACACCTTC